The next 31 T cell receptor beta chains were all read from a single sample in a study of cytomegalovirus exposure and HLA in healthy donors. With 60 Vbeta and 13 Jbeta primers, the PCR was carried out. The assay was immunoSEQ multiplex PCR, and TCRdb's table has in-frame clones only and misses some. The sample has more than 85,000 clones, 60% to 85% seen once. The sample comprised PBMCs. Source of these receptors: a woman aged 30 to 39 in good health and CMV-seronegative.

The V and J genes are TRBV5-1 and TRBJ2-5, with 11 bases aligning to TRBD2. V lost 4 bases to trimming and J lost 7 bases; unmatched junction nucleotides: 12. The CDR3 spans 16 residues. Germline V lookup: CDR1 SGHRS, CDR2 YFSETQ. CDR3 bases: TGCGCCAGCAGCAGAAGCTCTAGCGGGGGGACGGGGACCCAGTACTTC. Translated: CASSRSSSGGTGTQYF. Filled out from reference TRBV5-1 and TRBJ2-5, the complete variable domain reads KAGVTQTPRYLIKTRGQQVTLSCSPISGHRSVSWYQQTPGQGLQFLFEYFSETQRNKGNFPGRFSGRQFSNSRSEMNVSTLELGDSALYLCASSRSSSGGTGTQYFGPGTRLLVL.

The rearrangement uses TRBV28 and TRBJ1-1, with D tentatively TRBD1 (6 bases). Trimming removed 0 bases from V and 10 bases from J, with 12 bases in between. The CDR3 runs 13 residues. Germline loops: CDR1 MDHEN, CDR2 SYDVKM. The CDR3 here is CASSLWGGRGAFF. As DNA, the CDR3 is TGTGCCAGCAGTTTATGGGGGGGGCGTGGAGCTTTCTTT.

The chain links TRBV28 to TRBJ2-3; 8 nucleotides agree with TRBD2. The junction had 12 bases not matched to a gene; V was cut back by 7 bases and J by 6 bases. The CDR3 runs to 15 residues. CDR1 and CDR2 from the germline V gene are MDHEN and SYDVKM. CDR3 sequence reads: CASTQDGGDPDTQYF. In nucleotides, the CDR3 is TGTGCCAGCACCCAGGACGGGGGGGACCCTGATACGCAGTATTTT.

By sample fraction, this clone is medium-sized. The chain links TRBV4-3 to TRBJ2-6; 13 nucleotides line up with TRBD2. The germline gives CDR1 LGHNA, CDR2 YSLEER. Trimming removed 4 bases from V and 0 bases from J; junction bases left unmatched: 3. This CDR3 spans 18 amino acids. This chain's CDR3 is CASSPWTSGSSGANVLTF. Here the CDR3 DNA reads TGCGCCAGCAGCCCTTGGACTAGCGGGAGCTCTGGGGCCAACGTCCTGACTTTC.

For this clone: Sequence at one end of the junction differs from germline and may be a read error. The CDR3 loop is CASSYYRDSVF. For the CDR3, the DNA is TGTGCCAGCAGCTACTACCGGGACAGCGTCTTC. The chain uses TRBV5-6 and TRBJ1-2; 7 positions match TRBD1. The CDR3 consists of 11 residues. CDR1 is SGHDT, CDR2 YYEEEE, per germline.

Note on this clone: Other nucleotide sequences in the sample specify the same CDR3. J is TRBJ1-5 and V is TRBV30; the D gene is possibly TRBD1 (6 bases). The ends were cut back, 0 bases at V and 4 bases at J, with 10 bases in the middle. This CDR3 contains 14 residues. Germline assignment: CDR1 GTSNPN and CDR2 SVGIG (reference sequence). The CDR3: CAWSVSDSNQPQHF. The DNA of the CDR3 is TGTGCCTGGAGTGTATCGGACAGTAATCAGCCCCAGCATTTT.

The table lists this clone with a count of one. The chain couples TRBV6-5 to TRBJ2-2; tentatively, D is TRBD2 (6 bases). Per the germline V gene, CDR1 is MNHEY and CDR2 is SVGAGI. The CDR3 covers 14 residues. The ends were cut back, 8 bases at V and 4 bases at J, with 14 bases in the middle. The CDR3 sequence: CASGRGLGTGELFF. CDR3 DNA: TGTGCCAGCGGGCGGGGTTTGGGCACCGGGGAGCTGTTTTTT.

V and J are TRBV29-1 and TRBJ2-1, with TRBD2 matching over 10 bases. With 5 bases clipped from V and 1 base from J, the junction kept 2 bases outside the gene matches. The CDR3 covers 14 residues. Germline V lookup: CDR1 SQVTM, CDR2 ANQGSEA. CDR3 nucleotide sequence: TGCAGCGTTTCTAGCGGGAGTTCCTACAATGAGCAGTTCTTC. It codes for CSVSSGSSYNEQFF.

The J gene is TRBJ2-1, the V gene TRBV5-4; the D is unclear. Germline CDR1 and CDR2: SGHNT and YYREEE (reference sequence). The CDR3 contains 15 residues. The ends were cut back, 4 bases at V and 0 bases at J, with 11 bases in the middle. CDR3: CASSALQSSYNEQFF. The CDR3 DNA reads TGTGCCAGCAGCGCCTTACAGAGCTCCTACAATGAGCAGTTCTTC.

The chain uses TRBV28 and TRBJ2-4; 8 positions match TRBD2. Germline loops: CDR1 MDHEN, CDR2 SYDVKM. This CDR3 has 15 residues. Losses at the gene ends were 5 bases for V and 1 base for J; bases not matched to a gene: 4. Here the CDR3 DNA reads TGTGCCAGCAGTCGTAGCGGGGCGGCCAAAAACATTCAGTACTTC. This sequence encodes CASSRSGAAKNIQYF.

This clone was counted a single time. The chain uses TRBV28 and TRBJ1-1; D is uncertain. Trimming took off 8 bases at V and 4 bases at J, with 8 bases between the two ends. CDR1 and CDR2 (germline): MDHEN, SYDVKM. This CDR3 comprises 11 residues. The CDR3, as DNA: TGTGCCAGCTCTACCATCACTGAAGCTTTCTTT. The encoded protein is CASSTITEAFF.

The CDR3 DNA reads as TGTGCCAGCAGTCCGACTAGCGGGGGGGCGTGGCCGCAGTATTTT. Its translation: CASSPTSGGAWPQYF. The V call is TRBV4-2, the J call TRBJ2-3, with 14 positions matching TRBD2. V trimming: 6 bases; J trimming: 10 bases; junction bases outside the gene matches: 9. This CDR3 is built from 15 residues. CDR1 and CDR2 (germline): LGHNA, YNFKEQ.

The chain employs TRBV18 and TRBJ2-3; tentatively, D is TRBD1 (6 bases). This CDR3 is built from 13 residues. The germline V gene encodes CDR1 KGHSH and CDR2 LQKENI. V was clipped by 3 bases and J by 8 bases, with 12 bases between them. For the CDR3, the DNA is TGTGCCAGCTCACCGGGAGTACAGGGTACGCAGTATTTT. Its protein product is CASSPGVQGTQYF.

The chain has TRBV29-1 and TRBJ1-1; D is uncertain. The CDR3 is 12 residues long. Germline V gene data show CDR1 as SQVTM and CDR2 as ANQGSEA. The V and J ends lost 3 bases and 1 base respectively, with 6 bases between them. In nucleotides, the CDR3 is TGCAGCGTTGAGCGACAGAACACTGAAGCTTTCTTT. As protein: CSVERQNTEAFF.

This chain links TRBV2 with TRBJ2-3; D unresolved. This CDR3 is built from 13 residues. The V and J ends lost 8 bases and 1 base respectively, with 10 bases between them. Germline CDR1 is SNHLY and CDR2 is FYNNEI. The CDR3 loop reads CASGSEGTDTQYF. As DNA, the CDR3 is TGTGCCAGCGGCAGCGAGGGCACAGATACGCAGTATTTT.

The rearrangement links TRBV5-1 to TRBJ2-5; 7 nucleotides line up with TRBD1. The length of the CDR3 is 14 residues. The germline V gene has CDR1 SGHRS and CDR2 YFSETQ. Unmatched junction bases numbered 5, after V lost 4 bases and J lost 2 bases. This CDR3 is CASSTGQPQETQYF. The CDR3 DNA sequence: TGCGCCAGCAGCACGGGACAGCCTCAAGAGACCCAGTACTTC. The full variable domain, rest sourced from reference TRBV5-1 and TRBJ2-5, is KAGVTQTPRYLIKTRGQQVTLSCSPISGHRSVSWYQQTPGQGLQFLFEYFSETQRNKGNFPGRFSGRQFSNSRSEMNVSTLELGDSALYLCASSTGQPQETQYFGPGTRLLVL.

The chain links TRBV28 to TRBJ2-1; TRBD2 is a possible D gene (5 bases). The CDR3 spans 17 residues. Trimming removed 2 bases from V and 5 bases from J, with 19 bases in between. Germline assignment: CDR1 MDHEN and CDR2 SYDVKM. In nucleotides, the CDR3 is TGTGCCAGCAGTTTAAGTTACGCGGGCCGGACCGACAATGAGCAGTTCTTC. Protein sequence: CASSLSYAGRTDNEQFF.

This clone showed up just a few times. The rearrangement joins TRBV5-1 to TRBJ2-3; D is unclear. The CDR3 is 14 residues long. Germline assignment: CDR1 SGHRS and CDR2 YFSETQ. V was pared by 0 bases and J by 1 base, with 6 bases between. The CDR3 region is CASSLDRGTDTQYF. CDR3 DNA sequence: TGCGCCAGCAGCTTGGATCGAGGCACAGATACGCAGTATTTT. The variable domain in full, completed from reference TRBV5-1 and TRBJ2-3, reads KAGVTQTPRYLIKTRGQQVTLSCSPISGHRSVSWYQQTPGQGLQFLFEYFSETQRNKGNFPGRFSGRQFSNSRSEMNVSTLELGDSALYLCASSLDRGTDTQYFGPGTRLTVL.

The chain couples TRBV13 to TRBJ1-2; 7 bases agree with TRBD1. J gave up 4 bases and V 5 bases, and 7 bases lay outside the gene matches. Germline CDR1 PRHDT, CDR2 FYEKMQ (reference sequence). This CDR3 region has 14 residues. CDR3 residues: CASSLGTASYGYTF. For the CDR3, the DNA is TGTGCCAGCAGCCTGGGGACAGCCAGCTATGGCTACACCTTC. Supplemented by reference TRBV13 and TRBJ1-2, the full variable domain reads AAGVIQSPRHLIKEKRETATLKCYPIPRHDTVYWYQQGPGQDPQFLISFYEKMQSDKGSIPDRFSAQQFSDYHSELNMSSLELGDSALYFCASSLGTASYGYTFGSGTRLTVV.

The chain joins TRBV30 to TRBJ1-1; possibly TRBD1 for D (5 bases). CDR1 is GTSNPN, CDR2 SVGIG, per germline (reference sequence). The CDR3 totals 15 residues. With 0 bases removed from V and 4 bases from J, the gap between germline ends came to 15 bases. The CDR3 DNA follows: TGTGCCTGGAGTGTAATCGGAGGGGTTGGCACTGAAGCTTTCTTT. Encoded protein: CAWSVIGGVGTEAFF.

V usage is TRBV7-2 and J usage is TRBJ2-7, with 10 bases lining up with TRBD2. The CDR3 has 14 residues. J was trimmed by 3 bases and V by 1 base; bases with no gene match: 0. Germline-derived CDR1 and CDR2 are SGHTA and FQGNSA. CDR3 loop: CASSLGLAGYEQYF. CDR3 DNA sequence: TGTGCCAGCAGCTTAGGACTAGCGGGCTACGAGCAGTACTTC.

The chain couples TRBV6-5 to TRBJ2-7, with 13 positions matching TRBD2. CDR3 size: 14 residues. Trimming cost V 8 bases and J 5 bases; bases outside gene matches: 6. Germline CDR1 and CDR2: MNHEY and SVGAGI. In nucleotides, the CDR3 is TGTGCCAGCGGACTAGCGGGAGATTACGACGAGCAGTACTTC. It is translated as CASGLAGDYDEQYF.

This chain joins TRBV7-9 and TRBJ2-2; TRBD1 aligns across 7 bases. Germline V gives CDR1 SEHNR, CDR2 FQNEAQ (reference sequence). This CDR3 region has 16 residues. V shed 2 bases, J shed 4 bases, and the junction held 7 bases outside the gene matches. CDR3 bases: TGTGCCAGCAGCTTACCCCGGGACAGACCCACCGGGGAGCTGTTTTTT. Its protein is CASSLPRDRPTGELFF.

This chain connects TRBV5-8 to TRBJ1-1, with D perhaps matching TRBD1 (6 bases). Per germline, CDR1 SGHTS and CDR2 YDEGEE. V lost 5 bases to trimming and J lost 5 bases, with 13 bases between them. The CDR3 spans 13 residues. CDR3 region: CASRLKGGTEAFF. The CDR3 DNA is TGTGCCAGCAGACTAAAGGGGGGGACTGAAGCTTTCTTT. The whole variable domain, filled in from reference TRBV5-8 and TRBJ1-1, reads EAGVTQSPTHLIKTRGQQATLRCSPISGHTSVYWYQQALGLGLQFLLWYDEGEERNRGNFPPRFSGRQFPNYSSELNVNALELEDSALYLCASRLKGGTEAFFGQGTRLTVV.

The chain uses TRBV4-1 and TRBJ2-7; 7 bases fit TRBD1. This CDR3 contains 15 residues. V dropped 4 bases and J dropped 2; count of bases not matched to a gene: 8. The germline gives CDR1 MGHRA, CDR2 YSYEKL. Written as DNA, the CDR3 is TGCGCCAGCAGCCCCCTATCAGACAGGGCCTACGAGCAGTACTTC. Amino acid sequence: CASSPLSDRAYEQYF.

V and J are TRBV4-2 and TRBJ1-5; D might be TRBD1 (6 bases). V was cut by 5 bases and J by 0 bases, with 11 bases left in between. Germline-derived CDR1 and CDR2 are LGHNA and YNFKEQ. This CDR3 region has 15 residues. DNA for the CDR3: TGTGCCAGCAGCGAGGGACATTATAGCAATCAGCCCCAGCATTTT. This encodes CASSEGHYSNQPQHF.

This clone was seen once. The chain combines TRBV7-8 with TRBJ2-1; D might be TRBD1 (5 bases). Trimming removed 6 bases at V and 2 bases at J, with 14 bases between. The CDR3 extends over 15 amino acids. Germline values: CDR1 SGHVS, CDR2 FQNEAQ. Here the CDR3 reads CASRLSRGPYNEQFF. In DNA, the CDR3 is TGTGCCAGCAGACTGAGTAGGGGTCCCTACAATGAGCAGTTCTTC.

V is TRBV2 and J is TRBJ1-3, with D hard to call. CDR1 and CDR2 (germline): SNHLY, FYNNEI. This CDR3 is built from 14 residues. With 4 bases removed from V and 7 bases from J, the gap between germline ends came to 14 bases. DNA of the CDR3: TGTGCCAGCAGTGGTCGGGATTCCTGGAACACCATATATTTT. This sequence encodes CASSGRDSWNTIYF.

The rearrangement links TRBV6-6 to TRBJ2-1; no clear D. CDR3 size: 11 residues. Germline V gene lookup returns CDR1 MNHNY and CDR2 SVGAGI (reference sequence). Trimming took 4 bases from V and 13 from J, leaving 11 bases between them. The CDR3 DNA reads TGTGCCAGCAGTTGGGCTTACTTCCAGTTCTTC. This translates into CASSWAYFQFF.

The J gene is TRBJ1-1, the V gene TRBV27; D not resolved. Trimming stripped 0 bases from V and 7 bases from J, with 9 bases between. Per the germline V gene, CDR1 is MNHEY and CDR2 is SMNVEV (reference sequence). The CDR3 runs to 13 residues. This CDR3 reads CASSLSKSLEAFF. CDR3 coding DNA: TGTGCCAGCAGTTTATCGAAGTCACTTGAAGCTTTCTTT.

The CDR3 region is CASSPPTDTQYF. The CDR3 coding sequence is TGTGCCAGCAGCCCCCCTACAGATACGCAGTATTTT. The chain links TRBV9 to TRBJ2-3; D not certain. Between the trimmed V and J ends, which lost 4 bases and 3 bases, there was a span of 6 bases. The CDR3 length is 12 residues. Looked up from germline, CDR1 is SGDLS and CDR2 is YYNGEE.